The TCR beta chain described here comes from a study of cytomegalovirus exposure and HLA in healthy donors. Study results and limitations: In a later analysis, TCR beta V- and J-gene trimming was associated with a missense DCLRE1C variant. According to an earlier analysis, most TCR beta V segments yielded productive rearrangements about 87% or about 30% of the time. In vitro, a few CMV-associated chains proved specific for CMV antigens.

Use of 60 Vbeta and 13 Jbeta primers characterized the PCR. The table came from immunoSEQ multiplex PCR; TCRdb's copy has only in-frame clones and leaves some out. Found here are approximately 47,000 clones; the top ten clones hold about 17%. Concerning this clone: The antigen remains unidentified.

The TCR sequence derives from a male donor in good health and CMV-seronegative. Sequences were obtained from PBMCs.

The CDR3 region is CASSSGTESPRAYEQYF. CDR3 nucleotides: TGTGCCAGCAGCTCCGGGACAGAATCACCGAGGGCCTACGAGCAGTACTTC. This chain links TRBV11-3 with TRBJ2-7; 7 bases match TRBD1. This CDR3 comprises 17 residues. Unmatched junction bases numbered 14, after V lost 4 bases and J lost 2 bases. Germline assignment: CDR1 SGHNT and CDR2 YENEEA.